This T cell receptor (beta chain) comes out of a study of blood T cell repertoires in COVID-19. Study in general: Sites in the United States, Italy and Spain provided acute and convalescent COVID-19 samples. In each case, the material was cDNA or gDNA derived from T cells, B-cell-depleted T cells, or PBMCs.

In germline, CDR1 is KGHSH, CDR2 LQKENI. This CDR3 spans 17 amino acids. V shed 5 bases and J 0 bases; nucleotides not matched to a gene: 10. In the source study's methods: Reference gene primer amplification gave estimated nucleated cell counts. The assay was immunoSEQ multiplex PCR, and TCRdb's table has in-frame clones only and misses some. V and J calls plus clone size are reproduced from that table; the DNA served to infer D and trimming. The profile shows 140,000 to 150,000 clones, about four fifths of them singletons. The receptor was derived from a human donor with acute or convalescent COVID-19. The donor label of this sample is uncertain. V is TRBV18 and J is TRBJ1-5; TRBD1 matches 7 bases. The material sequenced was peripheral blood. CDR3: CASSATTGINSNQPQHF. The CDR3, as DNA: TGTGCCAGCTCAGCGACGACAGGGATTAATAGCAATCAGCCCCAGCATTTT.